This TCR beta chain was captured in a study of graft-versus-host responses after intestinal transplantation. Germline CDR1 reads SEHNR; CDR2 reads FQNEAQ (reference sequence). CDR3 size: 16 residues. Germline trimming cut 5 bases from V and 3 bases from J; bases unmatched to any gene: 8. Clones were sequenced by immunoSEQ multiplex PCR, and TCRdb holds only the in-frame ones, with some missing. The table shows 80,000 to 85,000 clones, with 91% occurring only once. As to this clone: Its antigen is unidentified.

The input for sequencing was unstimulated CD4+ T cells sorted from spleen or lymph node cells, taken before intestinal transplant. This receptor was identified in a human donor who received an intestinal transplant. V is TRBV7-9 and J is TRBJ2-3; TRBD1 aligns across 10 bases. As DNA, the CDR3 is TGTGCCAGCAGCGATCAGACAGGGGGCGGGACAGATACGCAGTATTTT. Residues: CASSDQTGGGTDTQYF.